This TCR beta chain is from a study of PD-1 and CTLA-4 blockade in melanoma. Using immunoSEQ multiplex PCR, the repertoire was profiled, and TCRdb retains in-frame clones only, with some absent. The profile shows around 29,000 clones, roughly nine tenths of them singletons. This specimen consisted of CD8+ T cells from peripheral blood, obtained before anti-PD-1 treatment. The sequence came from a human donor with melanoma.

The CDR3 loop is CASSLSQELFGYTF. The DNA of the CDR3 is TGTGCCAGCAGTTTATCGCAGGAACTATTTGGCTACACCTTC. The V gene is TRBV28, the J gene TRBJ1-2; D is unresolved. CDR3 length: 14 residues. Germline V lookup: CDR1 MDHEN, CDR2 SYDVKM. The V end was cut by 1 base, the J end by 7 bases, with 13 bases between.